Described below is a single T cell receptor beta chain sequence and its context. Its target is unknown. These data belong to a study of T cell responses to AZD1222 COVID-19 vaccine. General study results and limits: The study reported that nearly half of spike-specific TCRs target unmutated variant regions. White British donors predominated, females outnumbered males, and clonal diversity was possibly underestimated. The study sampled repertoires only after the peak T cell response.

Profiling relied on immunoSEQ multiplex PCR, and the TCRdb table lists in-frame clones only, not all of them. The data contain around 150,000 clones, about 95% of them singletons. The CDR3 has 13 residues. Germline values: CDR1 LGHNA, CDR2 YNFKEQ. The V end lost 0 bases, the J end lost 7 bases, and 4 bases lay between the germline ends. The chain combines TRBV4-2 with TRBJ1-6; D is unclear. Sample: peripheral blood, taken on day 0 of AZD1222 vaccination. The TCR comes from an adult in good health. The CDR3: CASSQERNSPLHF. The CDR3, as DNA: TGTGCCAGCAGCCAAGAAAGGAATTCACCCCTCCACTTT.